These 16 T cell receptor beta chains were sequenced from one sample in a study of T cell responses to AZD1222 COVID-19 vaccine. Only in-frame clones appear in the TCRdb table, and some are missing; sequencing was by immunoSEQ multiplex PCR. The sample lists about 160,000 clones; 90% to 95% were seen once. Here the sequenced sample was peripheral blood, taken on day 0 of MenACWY control vaccination. Receptors were obtained from an adult in good health.

V and J are TRBV18 and TRBJ1-5; tentative D call: TRBD1 (6 bases). Germline V CDR1 and CDR2: KGHSH, LQKENI. This CDR3 is built from 14 residues. Between the trimmed V and J ends, which lost 3 bases and 6 bases, there was a span of 12 bases. CDR3: CASSPSQGSQPQHF. Here the CDR3 DNA reads TGTGCCAGCTCACCGTCTCAGGGGAGTCAGCCCCAGCATTTT.

In nucleotides, the CDR3 is TGTGCCAGCAGCTTTAATCTTGCGGTTGAAGCTTTCTTT. This gives the protein CASSFNLAVEAFF. V usage is TRBV11-3 and J usage is TRBJ1-1; D unresolved. Germline-derived CDR1 and CDR2 are SGHNT and YENEEA. Deletions cut 3 bases from V and 7 bases from J, with 12 bases between. This CDR3 has 13 residues.

V and J are TRBV27 and TRBJ2-1; 12 bases line up with TRBD2. CDR1 and CDR2 from the germline V gene are MNHEY and SMNVEV (reference sequence). CDR3 length: 16 amino acids. V lost 5 bases to trimming and J lost 9 bases; unmatched junction nucleotides: 11. The CDR3 DNA is TGTGCCAGCAGTCCTCTAGCGGGAGGGCCCTGGGGTGAGCAGTTCTTC. The encoded protein is CASSPLAGGPWGEQFF.

The chain employs TRBV6-1 and TRBJ2-1, with 10 positions matching TRBD2. This CDR3 spans 14 amino acids. Germline CDR1 reads MNHNS; CDR2 reads SASEGT. Trimming at V came to 2 bases and at J to 9 bases, leaving 4 bases not matched to a gene. The CDR3 spells CASSELSSGSEQFF. Written as DNA, the CDR3 is TGTGCCAGCAGTGAATTGTCTAGCGGGAGTGAGCAGTTCTTC.

This chain uses TRBV27 with TRBJ2-5; 14 nucleotides align to TRBD2. V dropped 3 bases and J dropped 5; count of bases not matched to a gene: 5. In germline, CDR1 is MNHEY, CDR2 SMNVEV (reference sequence). This CDR3 is 16 amino acids long. CDR3 protein: CASSLTSGRVGETQYF. The CDR3 DNA reads as TGTGCCAGCAGTTTGACTAGCGGGAGGGTAGGGGAGACCCAGTACTTC.

This sequence joins TRBV4-1 and TRBJ1-5; D remains ambiguous. CDR3 size: 15 residues. V dropped 1 base and J dropped 6 bases, with 13 bases sitting between them. The germline V gene encodes CDR1 MGHRA and CDR2 YSYEKL. Here the CDR3 reads CASSQGGSLSQPQHF. CDR3 DNA: TGCGCCAGCAGCCAAGGAGGGTCTTTAAGTCAGCCCCAGCATTTT.

Here the CDR3 reads CSVGGYGYTF. The CDR3 DNA sequence: TGCAGCGTTGGGGGATATGGCTACACCTTC. The chain couples TRBV29-1 to TRBJ1-2; D unclear. V was shortened by 4 bases and J by 5 bases, with 5 bases between the two germline ends. There are 10 residues in the CDR3. The germline V gene has CDR1 SQVTM and CDR2 ANQGSEA.

The gene calls are TRBV14 and TRBJ2-7; possible D gene TRBD2, 7 bases. Germline CDR1 SGHDN, CDR2 FVKESK. The CDR3 runs to 16 residues. Trimming removed 5 bases at V and 5 bases at J, with 22 bases between. The CDR3 bases are TGTGCCAGCAGCTCTACCCTTGGGGGGGCATTCGACGAGCAGTACTTC. It translates to CASSSTLGGAFDEQYF.

This chain connects TRBV28 to TRBJ1-3; D gene ambiguous. CDR3 length: 16 residues. The germline V gene has CDR1 MDHEN and CDR2 SYDVKM. With 1 base removed from V and 3 bases from J, the gap between germline ends came to 13 bases. CDR3 protein: CASSLFMRWDGNTIYF. The CDR3 DNA follows: TGTGCCAGCAGTTTATTCATGCGGTGGGATGGAAACACCATATATTTT.

The V call is TRBV19, the J call TRBJ1-5; D not certain. V lost 6 bases, J lost 3 bases, and 15 bases lay in between. CDR1 is LNHDA and CDR2 is SQIVND in the germline V gene (reference sequence). This CDR3 contains 15 residues. CDR3 amino acids: CASRPIGSLNQPQHF. In nucleotides, the CDR3 is TGTGCCAGTAGGCCCATTGGCAGTCTCAATCAGCCCCAGCATTTT.

This clone was recorded once. DNA for the CDR3: TGTGCCAGCAGTTTATCGGGCAGGCACCGCTATGGCTACACCTTC. Its translation: CASSLSGRHRYGYTF. The V and J genes are TRBV27 and TRBJ1-2; no reliable D call. The CDR3 consists of 15 residues. The V end lost 0 bases, the J end lost 4 bases, and 12 bases lay between the germline ends. From germline, CDR1 is MNHEY and CDR2 SMNVEV (reference sequence).

V is TRBV7-2 and J is TRBJ2-7; D ambiguous. CDR1 and CDR2 from the germline V gene are SGHTA and FQGNSA. Trimming removed 5 bases from V and 4 bases from J, with 18 bases in between. The CDR3 extends over 15 amino acids. This chain's CDR3 is CASSEAIGQIYEQYF. The CDR3 DNA follows: TGTGCCAGCAGCGAGGCAATCGGTCAGATTTACGAGCAGTACTTC.

The CDR3 here is CASSVQVVNIQYF. The CDR3 nucleotides are TGTGCCAGCAGCGTTCAGGTCGTTAACATTCAGTACTTC. This chain joins TRBV13 and TRBJ2-4; D unresolved. The CDR3 runs to 13 residues. Germline V gene lookup returns CDR1 PRHDT and CDR2 FYEKMQ (reference sequence). Deletions cut 5 bases from V and 7 bases from J, with 12 bases between. Full variable domain (remainder filled in from reference TRBV13 and TRBJ2-4): AAGVIQSPRHLIKEKRETATLKCYPIPRHDTVYWYQQGPGQDPQFLISFYEKMQSDKGSIPDRFSAQQFSDYHSELNMSSLELGDSALYFCASSVQVVNIQYFGAGTRLSVL.

The CDR3 nucleotides are TGTGCCAGCAGCCGAGAGCAGGGGGCCACGAATTCACCCCTCCACTTT. Translating it yields CASSREQGATNSPLHF. The rearrangement links TRBV7-6 to TRBJ1-6, with TRBD1 matching 8 bases. There are 16 residues in the CDR3. The germline V gene encodes CDR1 SGHVS and CDR2 FNYEAQ. With 5 bases clipped from V and 7 bases from J, the junction kept 10 bases outside the gene matches.

V and J are TRBV10-3 and TRBJ2-2, with no clear D. In germline, CDR1 is ENHRY, CDR2 SYGVKD. V lost 9 bases, J lost 3 bases, and 14 bases lay in between. The CDR3 runs 14 residues. The DNA of the CDR3 is TGTGCCATTACGAGGAGCCATGACACCGGGGAGCTGTTTTTT. This codes for CAITRSHDTGELFF.

This clone is a singleton in its sample. The V gene is TRBV30, the J gene TRBJ1-2; the D gene is possibly TRBD1 (5 bases). The CDR3 sequence is 16 residues long. V gave up 3 bases and J gave up 2 bases, with 19 bases separating them. From germline, CDR1 is GTSNPN and CDR2 SVGIG (reference sequence). CDR3 sequence: CAWRRRGGRPNYGYTF. CDR3 DNA: TGTGCCTGGAGACGAAGGGGAGGAAGACCCAACTATGGCTACACCTTC.